The TCR beta chain described here comes from a study of identical twins. The study, taken as a whole, reports: Abundant cord blood beta clonotypes carried fewer insertions; memory repertoires showed none. When twins shared out-of-frame alpha sequences, those sequences had excess low generation probability.

This clonotype appeared a few times. Its antigen is undetermined. TCRdb re-called the 5' RACE reads through MiXCR, storing one row per CDR3 protein. This sample has 500,000 or so distinct CDR3 sequences; roughly an eighth occur once, and the top ten carry approximately 0.98%. The V end lost 10 bases, the J end lost 5 bases, and 20 bases lay between the germline ends. The CDR3 has 14 amino acids. These same records also appear under a second study, on yellow fever vaccine responses in identical twins.

The chain couples TRBV12-3 or TRBV12-4 to TRBJ2-5; tentative D call: TRBD2 (6 bases). The TCR comes from a woman between 18 and 29 years old in good health. The sample was CD4+ T cells sorted from blood. The CDR3 sequence is CATRPRGTVETQYF. The CDR3 DNA reads as TGTGCCACCCGCCCCCGGGGGACTGTGGAGACCCAGTACTTC.